This TCR beta chain was recorded in a study of T cell responses to AZD1222 COVID-19 vaccine. Overall study context: Second-dose groups at about 4 or about 12 weeks were pooled. The study's findings and limits: Mostly white British, mostly female donors; authors suggested clonal diversity may be underestimated. Just a handful of AZD1222 recipients were seropositive at baseline. The CD4 TCRs associated with vaccination extended across spike and predominated at 160-218 and 743-854.

Sequencing was performed with immunoSEQ multiplex PCR; in TCRdb, only in-frame clones are kept and a portion is missing. The table includes approximately 110,000 clones, around 90% detected once. As regards this clone: Its antigen remains unidentified.

The V and J ends lost 7 bases and 4 bases, in that order; junction bases with no gene match: 5. There are 13 residues in the CDR3. The receptor was derived from an adult in good health. The source was peripheral blood, collected on day 0 of AZD1222 vaccination. The chain combines TRBV12-3 or TRBV12-4 with TRBJ1-2, with 8 bases identical to TRBD1. CDR3 residues: CASKIGQGYGYTF. CDR3 DNA sequence: TGTGCCAGCAAGATAGGACAGGGCTATGGCTACACCTTC.